The next 8 T cell receptor beta chains were all read from a single sample in a study of cytomegalovirus exposure and HLA in healthy donors. The PCR contained 60 Vbeta and 13 Jbeta primers. Here immunoSEQ multiplex PCR was the method, and the copy in TCRdb shows in-frame clones only, minus some. The sample includes 80,000 to 90,000 clones, roughly 84% seen only once; the top ten take approximately 2.6%. The sequenced sample consisted of PBMCs. Source of these receptors: a man aged 25 to 40 in good health and CMV-seronegative.

J is TRBJ1-2 and V is TRBV4-1, with D perhaps matching TRBD1 (6 bases). CDR1 MGHRA and CDR2 YSYEKL come from the germline V gene. The CDR3 sequence is 14 residues long. Trimming took off 0 bases at V and 4 bases at J, with 9 bases between the two ends. For the CDR3, the DNA is TGCGCCAGCAGCCAAGACGGACAGACCTATGGCTACACCTTC. Translated, it gives CASSQDGQTYGYTF.

This chain links TRBV15 with TRBJ2-7; 7 bases line up with TRBD1. CDR1 is LNHNV and CDR2 is YYDKDF in the germline V gene (reference sequence). CDR3 length equals 14 residues. Trimming removed 1 base from V and 2 bases from J; junction bases left unmatched: 2. The DNA of the CDR3 is TGTGCCACCAGCAGAGCCACAGGGGCCTACGAGCAGTACTTC. Protein sequence: CATSRATGAYEQYF.

The chain recombines TRBV18 with TRBJ1-6, with D possibly being TRBD1 (5 bases). The V end lost 6 bases, the J end lost 5 bases, and 14 bases lay between the germline ends. The CDR3 has 15 residues. CDR1 is KGHSH and CDR2 is LQKENI in the germline V gene. The CDR3 region is CASSEQADNNSPLHF. In nucleotides, the CDR3 is TGTGCCAGCTCCGAACAGGCAGATAATAATTCACCCCTCCACTTT.

This chain uses TRBV7-9 with TRBJ2-7, with 7 positions matching TRBD2. This CDR3 is built from 15 residues. CDR1 is SEHNR and CDR2 is FQNEAQ in the germline V gene (reference sequence). V lost 5 bases to trimming and J lost 5 bases; unmatched junction nucleotides: 12. The CDR3 protein is CASSKSRTSRHEQYF. The CDR3, as DNA: TGTGCCAGCAGCAAATCAAGGACTAGTCGCCACGAGCAGTACTTC.

For the CDR3, the DNA is TGTGCCAGCAGCGGAGCCCAGGGGCTTGGATCCTACAATGAGCAGTTCTTC. Its translation: CASSGAQGLGSYNEQFF. This chain uses TRBV9 with TRBJ2-1, with D maybe TRBD1 (6 bases). V lost 3 bases and J lost 1, with 17 bases in between. Per the germline V gene, CDR1 is SGDLS and CDR2 is YYNGEE. This CDR3 region has 17 residues.

This chain uses TRBV6-8 with TRBJ1-5; TRBD1 matches 8 bases. V lost 4 bases and J lost 6; bases outside the gene matches: 11. Germline values: CDR1 MNHGY, CDR2 SAAAGT. CDR3 length: 16 amino acids. CDR3 nucleotide sequence: TGTGCCAGCAGTTGCGTCTACAGGGGGAATAGTCAGCCCCAGCATTTT. It is translated as CASSCVYRGNSQPQHF.

The chain carries TRBV30 and TRBJ1-2; 8 bases map to TRBD1. Trimming took 2 bases from V and 4 from J; bases not matched to a gene: 12. Germline V gene sequence: CDR1 GTSNPN, CDR2 SVGIG (reference sequence). The CDR3 runs 16 residues. CDR3 protein: CAWSRDRQINVYGYTF. The CDR3 DNA reads as TGTGCCTGGAGTCGGGACAGGCAGATAAATGTCTATGGCTACACCTTC.

This clone has only one observation. The V gene is TRBV6-1, the J gene TRBJ2-2, with D possibly being TRBD2 (6 bases). CDR1 and CDR2 (germline): MNHNS, SASEGT. The CDR3 sequence is 12 residues long. Trimming took 6 bases from V and 4 from J, leaving 6 bases between them. The CDR3 sequence: CASRGLTGELFF. The DNA for the CDR3 is TGTGCCAGCAGGGGACTCACCGGGGAGCTGTTTTTT.